The sequence of this T cell receptor (beta chain) was determined in a study of technical replicates of blood from several donors. TCRdb's table, derived via immunoSEQ multiplex PCR, lists solely in-frame clones and lacks some. Here the sample spans approximately 81,000 clones, more than 80% being singletons. The CDR3 extends over 12 amino acids. Looked up from germline, CDR1 is LNHNV and CDR2 is YYDKDF (reference sequence). Trimming removed 1 base at V and 7 bases at J, with 6 bases between. This clonotype originated in a human donor in good health. Some clones in this sample may be carry-over from other donors' samples. Sequenced sample: PBMCs. V usage is TRBV15 and J usage is TRBJ2-3, with D hard to call. CDR3 DNA: TGTGCCACCAGCAGAGGGGCAAATACGCAGTATTTT. Residues: CATSRGANTQYF.